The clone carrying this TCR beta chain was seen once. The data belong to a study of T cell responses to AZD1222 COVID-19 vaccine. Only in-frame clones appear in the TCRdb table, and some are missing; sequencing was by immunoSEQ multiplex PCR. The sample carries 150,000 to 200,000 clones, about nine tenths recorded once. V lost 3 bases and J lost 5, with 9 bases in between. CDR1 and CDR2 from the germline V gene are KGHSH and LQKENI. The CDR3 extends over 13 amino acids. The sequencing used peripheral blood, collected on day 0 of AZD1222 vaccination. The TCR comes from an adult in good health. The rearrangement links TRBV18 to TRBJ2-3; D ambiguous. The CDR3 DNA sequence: TGTGCCAGCTCACCGGGCAGTAGAGATACGCAGTATTTT. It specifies CASSPGSRDTQYF.